This T cell receptor (beta chain) was profiled in a study of cytomegalovirus exposure and HLA in healthy donors. Study background: An early data release held 79 million or so unique TCRs from HLA-typed donors.

Primers included in the PCR were 60 Vbeta and 13 Jbeta primers. Sequencing used immunoSEQ multiplex PCR; TCRdb keeps in-frame clones, though not all of them. The table lists over 150,000 clones, 82% of them singletons. Germline values: CDR1 SGHTA, CDR2 FQGNSA. This CDR3 contains 16 residues. V dropped 0 bases and J dropped 0 bases, with 11 bases sitting between them. This clone was seen a handful of times. Its antigen is currently unknown. Broader study findings: Most of the TCR beta V segments (in an earlier analysis) were productive either about 90% or about 30% of the time. A likely sequencing artifact accounted for one observed cluster of highly shared sequence variants. TCR beta sequences numbering roughly 16,000 were associated with HLA alleles at 0.05 false discovery rate in a later analysis.

The V call is TRBV7-2, the J call TRBJ1-2; D is perhaps TRBD1 (5 bases). What was sequenced was PBMCs. This TCR derives from a girl aged 5 to 17 in good health and CMV-seropositive. CDR3 in amino acids: CASSLARDRTNYGYTF. CDR3 sequence (DNA): TGTGCCAGCAGCTTAGCGCGGGACCGGACTAACTATGGCTACACCTTC.